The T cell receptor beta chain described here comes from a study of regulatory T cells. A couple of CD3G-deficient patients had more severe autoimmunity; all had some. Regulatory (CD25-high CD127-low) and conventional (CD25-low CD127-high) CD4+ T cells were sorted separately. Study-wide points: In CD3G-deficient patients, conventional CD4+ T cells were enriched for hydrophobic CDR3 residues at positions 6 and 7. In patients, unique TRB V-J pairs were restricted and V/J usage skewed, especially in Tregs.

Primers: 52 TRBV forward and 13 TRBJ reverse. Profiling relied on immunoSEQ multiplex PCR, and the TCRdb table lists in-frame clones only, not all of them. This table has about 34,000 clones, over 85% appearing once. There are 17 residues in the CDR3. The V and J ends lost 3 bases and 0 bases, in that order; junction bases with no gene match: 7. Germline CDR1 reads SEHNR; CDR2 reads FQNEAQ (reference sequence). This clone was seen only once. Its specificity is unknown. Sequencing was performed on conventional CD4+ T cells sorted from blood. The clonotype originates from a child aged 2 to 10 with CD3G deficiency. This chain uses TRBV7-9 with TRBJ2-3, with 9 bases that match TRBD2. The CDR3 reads CASSLGLAFASTDTQYF. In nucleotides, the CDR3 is TGTGCCAGCAGCTTGGGACTAGCCTTTGCTAGCACAGATACGCAGTATTTT.